The 29 T cell receptor beta chains below all came from one sample that was sequenced in a study of T cells in Graves' hyperthyroidism and ophthalmopathy. Amplified TCR beta CDR3 regions derived from RNA transcripts. The TCR CDR3 first-round RT-PCR relied on the HTBI primer set. Using its own MiXCR run on the multiplex PCR reads, TCRdb lists one record per CDR3 protein. The data contain roughly 740,000 distinct CDR3 sequences, 15% to 20% of them singletons. Sequenced: blood. The receptors were sampled from a man aged 18 to 35 with Graves' hyperthyroidism.

V gene TRBV24-1 combines with J gene TRBJ1-5; TRBD1 might be the D (5 bases). V was clipped by 3 bases and J by 5 bases, with 7 bases between them. CDR1 and CDR2 (germline): KGHDR, SFDVKD. This CDR3 is built from 13 residues. CDR3 loop: CATSDEGYQPQHF. The CDR3 DNA reads TGTGCCACCAGTGATGAGGGGTATCAGCCCCAGCATTTT.

The chain recombines TRBV4-2 with TRBJ2-1; the D is unclear. The CDR3 consists of 16 residues. The V gene's germline CDR1 is LGHNA and CDR2 YNFKEQ. The V end lost 1 base, the J end lost 7 bases, and 17 bases lay between the germline ends. Here the CDR3 DNA reads TGTGCCAGCAGCCAAGCAGTAAGCCCCCCCCCGAATGAGCAGTTCTTC. It is translated as CASSQAVSPPPNEQFF.

There are a few counts of this clonotype. The gene calls are TRBV7-9 and TRBJ2-1; D not certain. The ends were cut back, 10 bases at V and 0 bases at J, with 10 bases in the middle. Germline V lookup: CDR1 SEHNR, CDR2 FQNEAQ (reference sequence). CDR3 length: 13 amino acids. This CDR3 is CAIISDSYNEQFF. The CDR3 coding sequence is TGTGCCATAATTTCAGACTCCTACAATGAGCAGTTCTTC.

This chain links TRBV7-9 with TRBJ2-7; TRBD1 matches at 7 bases. Germline trimming cut 3 bases from V and 1 base from J; bases unmatched to any gene: 3. Germline CDR1 SEHNR, CDR2 FQNEAQ (reference sequence). The CDR3 consists of 14 residues. CDR3 residues: CASSFTGESYEQYF. The DNA for the CDR3 is TGTGCCAGCAGCTTCACAGGGGAATCCTACGAGCAGTACTTC. Filled out from reference TRBV7-9 and TRBJ2-7, the complete variable domain reads DTGVSQNPRHKITKRGQNVTFRCDPISEHNRLYWYRQTLGQGPEFLTYFQNEAQLEKSRLLSDRFSAERPKGSFSTLEIQRTEQGDSAMYLCASSFTGESYEQYFGPGTRLTVT.

This clonotype has ten or more counts. The gene calls are TRBV28 and TRBJ1-2, with TRBD1 as a possible D gene (5 bases). Germline CDR1 reads MDHEN; CDR2 reads SYDVKM. The CDR3 is 10 amino acids. V lost 8 bases, J lost 8 bases, and 9 bases lay in between. Here the CDR3 DNA reads TGTGCCAGCCAGCGGGGGGGCTACACCTTC. Translated: CASQRGGYTF.

The chain recombines TRBV28 with TRBJ2-7; D uncertain. Germline CDR1 MDHEN, CDR2 SYDVKM. V was pared by 2 bases and J by 6 bases, with 11 bases between. The CDR3 length is 13 residues. The CDR3 nucleotides read TGTGCCAGCAGTTTAGTCGGATACGGCGAGCAGTACTTC. Amino acids: CASSLVGYGEQYF.

This chain joins TRBV6-1 and TRBJ2-3; D is perhaps TRBD2 (5 bases). The CDR3 is 14 amino acids. Germline V gene sequence: CDR1 MNHNS, CDR2 SASEGT. V was cut by 7 bases and J by 1 base, with 12 bases left in between. This CDR3 is CASTSLGGTDTQYF. Written as DNA, the CDR3 is TGTGCCAGCACCTCTTTGGGAGGCACAGATACGCAGTATTTT.

The chain carries TRBV15 and TRBJ2-2; D uncertain. The CDR3 length is 16 residues. Between the trimmed V and J ends, which lost 0 bases and 6 bases, there was a span of 14 bases. CDR1 and CDR2 from the germline V gene are LNHNV and YYDKDF (reference sequence). CDR3 loop: CATSRDRLDSPGELFF. For the CDR3, the DNA is TGTGCCACCAGCAGAGATCGATTAGATTCTCCCGGGGAGCTGTTTTTT.

Concerning this clonotype: This may stem from a read error, because a much larger clone lies one nucleotide away. The chain uses TRBV7-9 and TRBJ2-7; the D gene is possibly TRBD1 (6 bases). There are 15 residues in the CDR3. CDR1 is SEHNR, CDR2 FQNEAQ, per germline (reference sequence). The V and J ends lost 1 base and 7 bases respectively, with 17 bases between them. Here the CDR3 reads CASSLVRQGRGEQYF. DNA for the CDR3: TGTGCCAGCAGCTTAGTTCGGCAGGGAAGGGGGGAGCAGTACTTC.

V usage is TRBV18 and J usage is TRBJ2-1; TRBD1 matches 10 bases. CDR1 is KGHSH and CDR2 is LQKENI in the germline V gene. V shed 4 bases and J 9 bases; nucleotides not matched to a gene: 6. The CDR3 covers 14 residues. CDR3 residues: CASSLGTGDTEQFF. The DNA of the CDR3 is TGTGCCAGCTCACTCGGGACAGGGGACACTGAGCAGTTCTTC.

CDR3: CSVGGGRIGETQYF. Here the CDR3 DNA reads TGCAGCGTTGGAGGAGGGAGGATCGGAGAGACCCAGTACTTC. The V gene is TRBV29-1, the J gene TRBJ2-5; D is possibly TRBD2 (6 bases). Looked up from germline, CDR1 is SQVTM and CDR2 is ANQGSEA. There are 14 residues in the CDR3. Trimming took off 4 bases at V and 4 bases at J, with 16 bases between the two ends. Supplemented by reference TRBV29-1 and TRBJ2-5, the full variable domain reads SAVISQKPSRDICQRGTSLTIQCQVDSQVTMMFWYRQQPGQSLTLIATANQGSEATYESGFVIDKFPISRPNLTFSTLTVSNMSPEDSSIYLCSVGGGRIGETQYFGPGTRLLVL.

This clonotype was recorded at least ten times. DNA of the CDR3: TGTGCCAGCAGTTTAGGTAGGGGAGTGGTCACCGGGGAGCTGTTTTTT. It encodes CASSLGRGVVTGELFF. This chain uses TRBV12-3 or TRBV12-4 with TRBJ2-2; D possibly uses TRBD1 or TRBD2 (5 bases each). The CDR3 is 16 residues long. V dropped 1 base and J dropped 4 bases, with 13 bases sitting between them.

This chain connects TRBV7-8 to TRBJ2-3; D tentatively reads TRBD1 or TRBD2 (5 bases each). The length of the CDR3 is 13 residues. V was pared by 8 bases and J by 2 bases, with 11 bases between. The germline CDR1 and CDR2 sequences are SGHVS and FQNEAQ. For the CDR3, the DNA is TGTGCCAGCCTCCGGGGCACCACAGATACGCAGTATTTT. It is translated as CASLRGTTDTQYF.

This clonotype was detected only a few times. The rearrangement uses TRBV4-3 and TRBJ2-1; the D is unclear. This CDR3 has 15 amino acids. The V gene's germline CDR1 is LGHNA and CDR2 YSLEER. V lost 0 bases, J lost 6 bases, and 12 bases lay in between. This chain's CDR3 is CASSQDRSSRNEQFF. DNA of the CDR3: TGCGCCAGCAGCCAAGATCGTTCCTCTCGCAATGAGCAGTTCTTC.

J is TRBJ2-3 and V is TRBV20-1; D is unclear. The CDR3 is made up of 14 amino acids. V was cut by 6 bases and J by 5 bases, with 18 bases left in between. CDR1 and CDR2 from the germline V gene are DFQATT and SNEGSKA (reference sequence). CDR3 loop: CSANAGPGGDTQYF. Here the CDR3 DNA reads TGCAGTGCCAATGCTGGCCCAGGCGGAGATACGCAGTATTTT.

The chain uses TRBV5-8 and TRBJ1-1, with TRBD1 as a possible D gene (5 bases). The CDR3 is 14 residues long. Per the germline V gene, CDR1 is SGHTS and CDR2 is YDEGEE. The V and J ends lost 4 bases and 3 bases respectively, with 13 bases between them. The CDR3 here is CASSRDGEDTEAFF. The CDR3 DNA reads TGTGCCAGCAGCCGGGACGGGGAAGACACTGAAGCTTTCTTT.

This chain uses TRBV28 with TRBJ1-4; 9 bases agree with TRBD1. Germline V lookup: CDR1 MDHEN, CDR2 SYDVKM. The CDR3 sequence is 15 residues long. The J segment lost 8 bases and the V segment lost 4 bases, leaving 8 bases of the junction unmatched. The CDR3 region is CASSSPTGGVEKLFF. CDR3 sequence (DNA): TGTGCCAGCAGTTCCCCGACAGGGGGTGTAGAAAAACTGTTTTTT.

In this sample, this clonotype turned up many times. The chain joins TRBV27 to TRBJ2-1; D is unresolved. The V end was cut by 4 bases, the J end by 0 bases, with 7 bases between. Germline V CDR1 and CDR2: MNHEY, SMNVEV (reference sequence). This CDR3 contains 14 residues. The chain's CDR3 is CASSSVSSYNEQFF. Written as DNA, the CDR3 is TGTGCCAGCAGTTCGGTTAGCTCCTACAATGAGCAGTTCTTC.

The table lists this clonotype with a count of one. This could be a read error, since a much larger clone is one nucleotide away. The CDR3 DNA is TGTGCCAGCGGCCAAGGAGGCGCGGGTGAGCAGTTCTTC. Residues: CASGQGGAGEQFF. The chain couples TRBV3-1 to TRBJ2-1; D might be TRBD2 (5 bases). This CDR3 has 13 amino acids. In germline, CDR1 is LGHDT, CDR2 YNNKEL (reference sequence).

This clonotype was seen repeatedly, ten times or more. This chain links TRBV30 with TRBJ2-7, with TRBD2 as a possible D gene (6 bases). V lost 8 bases and J 4 bases, leaving 18 bases between the germline ends. CDR3 size: 13 residues. The germline V gene has CDR1 GTSNPN and CDR2 SVGIG (reference sequence). CDR3 amino acids: CASWRTEGYEQYF. Here the CDR3 DNA reads TGTGCCAGCTGGAGGACGGAGGGATACGAGCAGTACTTC.

This clonotype showed up many times. Here the CDR3 DNA reads TGTGCCAGCATGGGCGGGAGTTCCTACAATGAGCAGTTCTTC. Translated: CASMGGSSYNEQFF. J is TRBJ2-1 and V is TRBV2, with TRBD2 matching over 7 bases. CDR3 length: 14 amino acids. The trim removed 7 bases at V and 1 base at J, leaving 4 bases unmatched. Per germline, CDR1 SNHLY and CDR2 FYNNEI.

This clonotype was counted ten times or more. The V gene is TRBV28, the J gene TRBJ2-7, with TRBD1 as a possible D gene (6 bases). Per germline, CDR1 MDHEN and CDR2 SYDVKM. V was trimmed by 0 bases and J by 3 bases, leaving 18 bases between them. CDR3 length: 17 amino acids. The CDR3 DNA follows: TGTGCCAGCAGTTTATGGTCGAGTTGGGACACAAACTACGAGCAGTACTTC. Translating gives CASSLWSSWDTNYEQYF.

This clonotype was recorded many times. The rearrangement joins TRBV6-1 to TRBJ2-5; the match to TRBD1 covers 8 bases. Germline V gene data show CDR1 as MNHNS and CDR2 as SASEGT. Losses at the gene ends were 6 bases for V and 1 base for J; bases not matched to a gene: 4. This CDR3 is built from 14 residues. The CDR3 reads CASSAGTGQETQYF. CDR3 sequence (DNA): TGTGCCAGCAGCGCCGGGACAGGCCAAGAGACCCAGTACTTC.

This clonotype has a handful of counts. The chain combines TRBV28 with TRBJ1-2; D is possibly TRBD1 (5 bases). The germline V gene encodes CDR1 MDHEN and CDR2 SYDVKM. The CDR3 has 12 residues. V was pared by 0 bases and J by 6 bases, with 5 bases between. The CDR3 is CASSLWGHGYTF. Written as DNA, the CDR3 is TGTGCCAGCAGTTTATGGGGACATGGCTACACCTTC.

This clonotype has just a few counts. The chain joins TRBV10-3 to TRBJ2-7; the D gene is possibly TRBD2 (7 bases). This CDR3 is built from 14 residues. CDR1 and CDR2 from the germline V gene are ENHRY and SYGVKD. Trimming took 10 bases from V and 3 from J, leaving 19 bases between them. CDR3 nucleotide sequence: TGTGCCACTATACCGGGCGGGGGCCGCTACGAGCAGTACTTC. Translating it yields CATIPGGGRYEQYF.

This clonotype was counted ten times or more. The J gene is TRBJ1-6, the V gene TRBV28; no definite D call. The CDR3 has 14 amino acids. CDR1 and CDR2 (germline): MDHEN, SYDVKM. The ends were cut back, 3 bases at V and 7 bases at J, with 10 bases in the middle. The CDR3 loop is CASSLTTYNSPLHF. The CDR3 DNA reads as TGTGCCAGCAGTTTGACGACATACAATTCACCCCTCCACTTT.

This clonotype has just a few counts. V gene TRBV10-3 combines with J gene TRBJ2-3, with TRBD2 as a possible D gene (5 bases). Per the germline V gene, CDR1 is ENHRY and CDR2 is SYGVKD. The V end was cut by 4 bases, the J end by 5 bases, with 10 bases between. CDR3 length: 13 residues. The CDR3 DNA follows: TGTGCCATCAGTGGGGTGGGAGAAGATACGCAGTATTTT. Its translation: CAISGVGEDTQYF.

This clonotype was counted many times. The rearrangement joins TRBV6-6 to TRBJ2-7; D unclear. This CDR3 spans 15 amino acids. Deletions cut 0 bases from V and 0 bases from J, with 9 bases between. Per the germline V gene, CDR1 is MNHNY and CDR2 is SVGAGI (reference sequence). Here the CDR3 reads CASSYSAQISYEQYF. CDR3 DNA: TGTGCCAGCAGTTACTCTGCACAGATCTCCTACGAGCAGTACTTC.

The chain carries TRBV28 and TRBJ2-5, with 7 nucleotides matching TRBD1. The length of the CDR3 is 14 residues. Unmatched junction bases numbered 4, after V lost 1 base and J lost 5 bases. Germline V gives CDR1 MDHEN, CDR2 SYDVKM. CDR3 residues: CASSLLVGGETQYF. The CDR3 DNA is TGTGCCAGCAGTTTATTGGTAGGGGGCGAGACCCAGTACTTC.